The T cell receptor (beta chain) described here comes from a study of T cells in women clearing cervical HPV infection. Whole-study findings and limits: A classifier using richness and V gene abundances reached an AUC of about 0.83.

Some clones are missing from TCRdb's copy, which holds only in-frame ones; the method was immunoSEQ multiplex PCR. The sample totals roughly 35,000 clones. Worth noting for this clone: Its target is unknown. From the germline J gene comes the end of the CDR3, since the read stops 3 residues before it.

The germline CDR1 and CDR2 sequences are SGDLS and YYNGEE. J gave up 1 base and V 2 bases, and 3 bases lay outside the gene matches. The CDR3 spans 15 residues. The chain combines TRBV9 with TRBJ2-3; 8 bases match TRBD2. The receptor's source is a woman between 18 and 70 years old with a cervical HPV16 infection that either progressed to CIN3+ or cleared (not recorded which). Sample: blood buffy coat. Incomplete CDR3 DNA: TGTGCCAGCAGCGTGTGGACTAGCCGCACAGATACG. Protein: CASSVWTSRTDT. The complete CDR3 reads CASSVWTSRTDTQYF.